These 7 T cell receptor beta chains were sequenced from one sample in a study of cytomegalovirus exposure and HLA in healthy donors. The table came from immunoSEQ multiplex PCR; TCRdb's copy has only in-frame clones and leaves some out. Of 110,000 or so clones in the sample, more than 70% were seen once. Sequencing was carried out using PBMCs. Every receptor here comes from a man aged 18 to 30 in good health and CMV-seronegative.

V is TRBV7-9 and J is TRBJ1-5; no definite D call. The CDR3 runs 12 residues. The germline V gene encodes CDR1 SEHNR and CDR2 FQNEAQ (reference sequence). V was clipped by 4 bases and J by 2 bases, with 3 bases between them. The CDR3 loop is CASSSGNQPQHF. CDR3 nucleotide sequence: TGTGCCAGCAGCTCCGGCAATCAGCCCCAGCATTTT.

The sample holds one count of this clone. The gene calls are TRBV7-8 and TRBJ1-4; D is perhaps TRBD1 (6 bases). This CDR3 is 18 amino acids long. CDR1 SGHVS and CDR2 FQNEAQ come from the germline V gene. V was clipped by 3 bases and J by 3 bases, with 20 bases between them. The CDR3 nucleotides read TGTGCCAGCAGCTTTTACAGGGTCATAGCTTCGGCTAATGAAAAACTGTTTTTT. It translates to CASSFYRVIASANEKLFF.

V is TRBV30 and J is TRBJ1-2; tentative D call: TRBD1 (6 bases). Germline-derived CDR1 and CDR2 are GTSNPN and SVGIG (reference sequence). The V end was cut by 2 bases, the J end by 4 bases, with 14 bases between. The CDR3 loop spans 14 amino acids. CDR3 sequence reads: CAWSMTQGLYGYTF. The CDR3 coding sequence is TGTGCCTGGAGTATGACACAGGGTCTCTATGGCTACACCTTC.

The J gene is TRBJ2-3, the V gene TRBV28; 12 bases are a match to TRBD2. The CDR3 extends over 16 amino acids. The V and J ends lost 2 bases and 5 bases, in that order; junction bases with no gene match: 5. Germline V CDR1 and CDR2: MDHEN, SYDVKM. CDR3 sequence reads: CASSLGLAGGQDTQYF. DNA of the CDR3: TGTGCCAGCAGTTTAGGGCTAGCGGGGGGGCAAGATACGCAGTATTTT.

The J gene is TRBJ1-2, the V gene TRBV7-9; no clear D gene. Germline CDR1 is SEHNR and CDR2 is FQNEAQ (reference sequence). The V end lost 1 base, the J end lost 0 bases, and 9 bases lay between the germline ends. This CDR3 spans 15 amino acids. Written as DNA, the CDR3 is TGTGCCAGCAGCTTAGGGCTCACGCCTAACTATGGCTACACCTTC. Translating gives CASSLGLTPNYGYTF.

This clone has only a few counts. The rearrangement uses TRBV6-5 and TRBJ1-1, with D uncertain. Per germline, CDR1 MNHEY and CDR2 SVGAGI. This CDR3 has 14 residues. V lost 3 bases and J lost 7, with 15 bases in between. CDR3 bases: TGTGCCAGCAGTTATCTCGGGTCCGTGGGTGAAGCTTTCTTT. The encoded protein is CASSYLGSVGEAFF.

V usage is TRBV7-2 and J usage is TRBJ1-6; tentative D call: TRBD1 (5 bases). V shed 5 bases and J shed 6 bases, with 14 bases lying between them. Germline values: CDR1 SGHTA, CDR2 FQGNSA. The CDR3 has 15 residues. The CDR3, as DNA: TGTGCCAGCAGCCCGGGACTTGGATTTAATTCACCCCTCCACTTT. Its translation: CASSPGLGFNSPLHF.